A selection of T cell receptor beta chains follows, all from one sample in a study of blood T cell repertoires in COVID-19. Clones were read by immunoSEQ multiplex PCR, and TCRdb kept only the in-frame ones, dropping some. The sample yields about 140,000 clones, around 81% seen once. Sequencing used peripheral blood. Every receptor here comes from a human donor in a cohort sampled during active COVID-19. Each CDR3 is given with its conserved first and last residue. Fields, in order: clone size, D gene, J gene, V gene, CDR3 protein, CDR3 DNA. The D gene is left open where the match is weak. Clone size is shown for a subset of rows, as once, few, many or a class of expanded clone.

abundance: NA
d_gene: TRBD2
j_gene: TRBJ2-7
v_gene: TRBV9
CDR3aa: CASSYRPGGYEQYF
CDR3nt: TGTGCCAGCAGCTATCGACCGGGAGGCTACGAGCAGTACTTC

abundance: NA
d_gene: TRBD1
j_gene: TRBJ2-2
v_gene: TRBV5-6
CDR3aa: CASRRRTGKNTGELFF
CDR3nt: TGTGCCAGCAGACGTAGGACAGGGAAGAACACCGGGGAGCTGTTTTTT

abundance: NA
d_gene: TRBD2
j_gene: TRBJ2-1
v_gene: TRBV5-1
CDR3aa: CASSLVVAGTYNEQFF
CDR3nt: TGCGCCAGCAGCTTGGTGGTAGCGGGAACCTACAATGAGCAGTTCTTC

abundance: few
d_gene: NA
j_gene: TRBJ2-2
v_gene: TRBV2
CDR3aa: CASSETPPGTSGELFF
CDR3nt: TGTGCCAGCAGTGAAACCCCCCCTGGGACATCCGGGGAGCTGTTTTTT

abundance: NA
d_gene: TRBD2
j_gene: TRBJ2-5
v_gene: TRBV5-4
CDR3aa: CASSLGLAGGQETQYF
CDR3nt: TGTGCCAGCAGCTTGGGACTAGCGGGGGGGCAAGAGACCCAGTACTTC

abundance: NA
d_gene: TRBD1
j_gene: TRBJ1-6
v_gene: TRBV7-9
CDR3aa: CASSPPTGGPSGSPLHF
CDR3nt: TGTGCCAGCAGCCCCCCAACAGGGGGTCCCAGCGGTTCACCCCTCCACTTT

abundance: NA
d_gene: TRBD1
j_gene: TRBJ2-1
v_gene: TRBV7-9
CDR3aa: CASSLPDRGNEQFF
CDR3nt: TGTGCCAGCAGCTTACCGGACAGGGGGAATGAGCAGTTCTTC

abundance: NA
d_gene: NA
j_gene: TRBJ1-5
v_gene: TRBV27
CDR3aa: CASSSSGRGDGNQPQHF
CDR3nt: TGTGCCAGCAGTTCGAGTGGGAGGGGGGATGGCAATCAGCCCCAGCATTTT

abundance: NA
d_gene: NA
j_gene: TRBJ1-1
v_gene: TRBV7-9
CDR3aa: CASSFLDTEAFF
CDR3nt: TGTGCCAGCAGCTTTCTTGACACTGAAGCTTTCTTT

abundance: NA
d_gene: TRBD1
j_gene: TRBJ2-7
v_gene: TRBV5-1
CDR3aa: CASSLGDRVWDF
CDR3nt: TGCGCCAGCAGCTTGGGAGACAGGGTCTGGGACTTC

abundance: NA
d_gene: NA
j_gene: TRBJ2-7
v_gene: TRBV27
CDR3aa: CASRVSVSSYEQYF
CDR3nt: TGTGCCAGCAGAGTTTCAGTAAGCTCCTACGAGCAGTACTTC

abundance: NA
d_gene: NA
j_gene: TRBJ2-5
v_gene: TRBV2
CDR3aa: CASRGAEETQYF
CDR3nt: TGTGCCAGCAGAGGGGCCGAAGAGACCCAGTACTTC

abundance: NA
d_gene: NA
j_gene: TRBJ1-6
v_gene: TRBV3-1/TRBV3-2
CDR3aa: CASSQGSSYNSPLHF
CDR3nt: TGTGCCAGCAGCCAAGGGAGCTCCTATAATTCACCCCTCCACTTT

abundance: NA
d_gene: NA
j_gene: TRBJ2-3
v_gene: TRBV30
CDR3aa: CAWSPAQPGGSQYF
CDR3nt: TGTGCCTGGAGTCCTGCCCAGCCGGGGGGCTCGCAGTATTTT

abundance: once
d_gene: NA
j_gene: TRBJ2-2
v_gene: TRBV7-3
CDR3aa: CASSLGSLANTGELFF
CDR3nt: TGTGCCAGCAGCTTAGGCAGTCTCGCGAACACCGGGGAGCTGTTTTTT

abundance: few
d_gene: TRBD1
j_gene: TRBJ1-4
v_gene: TRBV5-1
CDR3aa: CASSLEDRAWEKLFF
CDR3nt: TGCGCCAGCAGCTTGGAGGACAGGGCTTGGGAAAAACTGTTTTTT

abundance: NA
d_gene: NA
j_gene: TRBJ2-1
v_gene: TRBV27
CDR3aa: CASSFPLGGPGEQFF
CDR3nt: TGTGCCAGCAGTTTCCCGCTAGGGGGTCCAGGGGAGCAGTTCTTC

abundance: NA
d_gene: TRBD1
j_gene: TRBJ1-1
v_gene: TRBV10-2
CDR3aa: CASSDQGAATEAFF
CDR3nt: TGCGCCAGCAGTGATCAGGGGGCGGCCACTGAAGCTTTCTTT

abundance: NA
d_gene: TRBD2
j_gene: TRBJ2-1
v_gene: TRBV5-1
CDR3aa: CASSWTTSGSYNEQFF
CDR3nt: TGCGCCAGCAGCTGGACGACTAGCGGCTCCTACAATGAGCAGTTCTTC

abundance: NA
d_gene: TRBD1
j_gene: TRBJ1-4
v_gene: TRBV14
CDR3aa: CASSHRTGGTTNEKLFF
CDR3nt: TGTGCCAGCAGCCATAGGACAGGGGGCACAACTAATGAAAAACTGTTTTTT

abundance: NA
d_gene: NA
j_gene: TRBJ1-2
v_gene: TRBV5-4
CDR3aa: CASSEEGWRGYTF
CDR3nt: TGTGCCAGCAGCGAGGAGGGGTGGAGAGGCTACACCTTC

abundance: NA
d_gene: TRBD1
j_gene: TRBJ1-5
v_gene: TRBV19
CDR3aa: CASSLTGDGQPQHF
CDR3nt: TGTGCCAGTAGTCTAACAGGGGATGGCCAGCCCCAGCATTTT

abundance: NA
d_gene: NA
j_gene: TRBJ1-4
v_gene: TRBV4-1
CDR3aa: CASSQDPIATNEKLFF
CDR3nt: TGCGCCAGCAGCCAAGATCCGATAGCAACTAATGAAAAACTGTTTTTT

abundance: NA
d_gene: TRBD1
j_gene: TRBJ1-2
v_gene: TRBV6-6
CDR3aa: CASSRDRATNYGYTF
CDR3nt: TGTGCCAGCAGTCGTGACAGGGCGACTAACTATGGCTACACCTTC

abundance: NA
d_gene: NA
j_gene: TRBJ2-1
v_gene: TRBV7-2
CDR3aa: CASSRRIIARRTTRNEQFF
CDR3nt: TGTGCCAGCAGCAGACGAATCATAGCGCGACGAACCACTAGGAATGAGCAGTTCTTC

abundance: NA
d_gene: TRBD1
j_gene: TRBJ1-1
v_gene: TRBV27
CDR3aa: CASSPRDRGLSNTEAFF
CDR3nt: TGTGCCAGCAGTCCCCGGGACAGGGGGTTATCGAACACTGAAGCTTTCTTT

abundance: once
d_gene: TRBD1
j_gene: TRBJ1-1
v_gene: TRBV7-9
CDR3aa: CASSFTGTGRAGAFF
CDR3nt: TGTGCCAGCAGCTTCACCGGGACAGGGAGGGCCGGAGCTTTCTTT

abundance: NA
d_gene: TRBD1
j_gene: TRBJ1-2
v_gene: TRBV5-4
CDR3aa: CASSSRLWSGTGVYGYTF
CDR3nt: TGTGCCAGCAGCTCACGTTTATGGTCCGGGACAGGGGTTTATGGCTACACCTTC